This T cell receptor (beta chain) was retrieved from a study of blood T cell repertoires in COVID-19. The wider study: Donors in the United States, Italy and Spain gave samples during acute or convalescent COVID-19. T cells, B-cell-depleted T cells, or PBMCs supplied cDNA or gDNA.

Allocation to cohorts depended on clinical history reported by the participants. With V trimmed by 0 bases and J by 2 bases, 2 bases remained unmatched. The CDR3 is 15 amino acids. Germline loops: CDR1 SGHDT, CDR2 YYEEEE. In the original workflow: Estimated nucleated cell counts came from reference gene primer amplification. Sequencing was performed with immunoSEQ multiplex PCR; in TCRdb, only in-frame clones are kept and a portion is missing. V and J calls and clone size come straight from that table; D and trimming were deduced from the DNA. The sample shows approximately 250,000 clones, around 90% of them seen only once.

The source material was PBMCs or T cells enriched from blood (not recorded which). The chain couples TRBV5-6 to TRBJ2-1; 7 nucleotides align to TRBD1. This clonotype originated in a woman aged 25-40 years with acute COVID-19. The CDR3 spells CASSLVGGPYNEQFF. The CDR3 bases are TGTGCCAGCAGCTTGGTAGGGGGCCCCTACAATGAGCAGTTCTTC.